Below, 20 T cell receptor beta chains from the same sample are listed, as sequenced in a study of T cells in Graves' hyperthyroidism and ophthalmopathy. Amplification yielded TCR beta CDR3 regions, with RNA transcripts as the source. The TCR CDR3 was amplified in a first-round RT-PCR using the HTBI primer set. One entry per CDR3 protein results from TCRdb running MiXCR on the multiplex PCR reads. The sample shows over 300,000 distinct CDR3 sequences, approximately 13% of them seen only once. Sequences were obtained from blood. All receptors come from a woman aged 55-75 years with Graves' hyperthyroidism.

Notes on this clonotype: Being one base from a much bigger clone, this may be a read error. This sequence joins TRBV12-3 or TRBV12-4 and TRBJ2-7; 8 bases are shared with TRBD2. This CDR3 spans 12 amino acids. The CDR3 sequence is CTSSISGVGQYF. CDR3 bases: TGTACCAGCAGCATTAGCGGGGTCGGGCAGTACTTC.

This clonotype appeared many times. The gene calls are TRBV29-1 and TRBJ1-1; tentatively, D is TRBD1 (5 bases). The V end lost 3 bases, the J end lost 0 bases, and 8 bases lay between the germline ends. The CDR3 length is 13 residues. Germline V gene sequence: CDR1 SQVTM, CDR2 ANQGSEA. CDR3: CSVESGMNTEAFF. The CDR3 DNA sequence: TGCAGCGTTGAGTCAGGGATGAACACTGAAGCTTTCTTT.

The V gene is TRBV10-1, the J gene TRBJ2-2; D remains unclear. Trimming took off 4 bases at V and 0 bases at J, with 6 bases between the two ends. The CDR3 loop spans 14 amino acids. From germline, CDR1 is WNHNN and CDR2 SYGVQD (reference sequence). In DNA, the CDR3 is TGCGCCAGCAGTGGGCCGTCGAACACCGGGGAGCTGTTTTTT. Amino acids: CASSGPSNTGELFF.

There are a few counts of this clonotype. This sequence joins TRBV6-1 and TRBJ1-5; 8 bases agree with TRBD1. Germline loops: CDR1 MNHNS, CDR2 SASEGT. J was trimmed by 0 bases and V by 4 bases; bases with no gene match: 5. The CDR3 is 16 residues long. CDR3 sequence: CASSVSGGYSNQPQHF. The CDR3 region has the DNA TGTGCCAGCAGTGTTTCAGGGGGCTATAGCAATCAGCCCCAGCATTTT.

The chain combines TRBV11-2 with TRBJ2-3, with TRBD2 as a possible D gene (5 bases). The CDR3 is 14 amino acids. Germline values: CDR1 SGHAT, CDR2 FQNNGV. With 2 bases removed from V and 4 bases from J, the gap between germline ends came to 10 bases. DNA of the CDR3: TGTGCCAGCAGCTTAAGGTGGGGAGCAGATACGCAGTATTTT. Its protein product is CASSLRWGADTQYF.

This chain uses TRBV25-1 with TRBJ2-5; D possibly corresponds to TRBD2 (6 bases). The germline V and J ends were trimmed by 6 bases and 3 bases, with 14 bases remaining between them. From germline, CDR1 is MGHDK and CDR2 SYGVNS. The CDR3 has 14 residues. DNA of the CDR3: TGTGCCAGCAGCCCCCGTGGGGGGAAAGAGACCCAGTACTTC. Its protein product is CASSPRGGKETQYF. Full variable domain (remainder filled in from reference TRBV25-1 and TRBJ2-5): EADIYQTPRYLVIGTGKKITLECSQTMGHDKMYWYQQDPGMELHLIHYSYGVNSTEKGDLSSESTVSRIRTEHFPLTLESARPSHTSQYLCASSPRGGKETQYFGPGTRLLVL.

This clonotype was found many times. The genes are TRBV11-2 and TRBJ2-3; D is ambiguous. V was clipped by 3 bases and J by 2 bases, with 9 bases between them. Germline CDR1 and CDR2: SGHAT and FQNNGV. This CDR3 is 14 amino acids long. This CDR3 reads CASSFRQTTDTQYF. The CDR3 DNA is TGTGCCAGCAGCTTTCGGCAGACCACAGATACGCAGTATTTT.

This clonotype was counted only a few times. The V call is TRBV6-5, the J call TRBJ1-2; 7 bases align to TRBD1. The trim removed 0 bases at V and 4 bases at J, leaving 8 bases unmatched. Germline CDR1 is MNHEY and CDR2 is SVGAGI. CDR3 length: 16 residues. CDR3 residues: CASSYSGGGQVYGYTF. Here the CDR3 DNA reads TGTGCCAGCAGTTACTCAGGTGGTGGACAGGTCTATGGCTACACCTTC.

This clonotype was seen a handful of times. The V gene is TRBV20-1, the J gene TRBJ2-2, with TRBD2 matching over 9 bases. V shed 0 bases and J 4 bases; nucleotides not matched to a gene: 6. The CDR3 totals 16 residues. Germline CDR1 and CDR2: DFQATT and SNEGSKA (reference sequence). Here the CDR3 reads CSARDPAGGGTGELFF. The CDR3 DNA reads as TGCAGTGCTAGAGACCCGGCGGGAGGGGGCACCGGGGAGCTGTTTTTT.

This clonotype has just a few counts. The chain links TRBV10-3 to TRBJ2-3; 14 bases line up with TRBD2. The germline V gene has CDR1 ENHRY and CDR2 SYGVKD. Trimming at V came to 6 bases and at J to 1 base, leaving 15 bases not matched to a gene. This CDR3 is built from 20 residues. The CDR3: CAIRLPGLAGASGGTDTQYF. For the CDR3, the DNA is TGTGCCATCAGGCTCCCGGGACTAGCGGGAGCCTCTGGTGGCACAGATACGCAGTATTTT.

This clonotype was picked up many times. V and J are TRBV12-3 or TRBV12-4 and TRBJ1-6; TRBD1 matches 11 bases. Trimming removed 6 bases from V and 7 bases from J; junction bases left unmatched: 5. The CDR3 sequence is 15 residues long. DNA for the CDR3: TGTGCCAGCAGGGGACAGGGGGTTACAAATTCACCCCTCCACTTT. This encodes CASRGQGVTNSPLHF.

The rearrangement links TRBV24-1 to TRBJ1-4; the D is unclear. This CDR3 has 16 amino acids. The V end lost 1 base, the J end lost 7 bases, and 15 bases lay between the germline ends. Looked up from germline, CDR1 is KGHDR and CDR2 is SFDVKD. The CDR3 DNA is TGTGCCACCAGTGATTTCGGCCGGGGAGGAAGTGAAAAACTGTTTTTT. Encoded protein: CATSDFGRGGSEKLFF.

In its sample, this clonotype was seen many times. The V call is TRBV10-1, the J call TRBJ2-1; 14 nucleotides line up with TRBD2. V was clipped by 6 bases and J by 4 bases; unmatched bases: 8. The germline gives CDR1 WNHNN, CDR2 SYGVQD (reference sequence). The CDR3 is 17 residues long. The CDR3 region has the DNA TGCGCCAGCAGCCCGGGACTAGCGGGAGAACGTTACAATGAGCAGTTCTTC. It encodes CASSPGLAGERYNEQFF.

This clonotype was picked up many times. This chain uses TRBV7-2 with TRBJ2-3; weak D call: TRBD1 (5 bases). Trimming removed 5 bases at V and 5 bases at J, with 11 bases between. There are 13 residues in the CDR3. Germline CDR1 reads SGHTA; CDR2 reads FQGNSA. The CDR3 loop reads CASSINRRDTQYF. In nucleotides, the CDR3 is TGTGCCAGCAGCATCAACAGGAGAGATACGCAGTATTTT.

This clonotype was recorded many times. This rearrangement joins TRBV11-2 to TRBJ1-1; TRBD1 might be the D (5 bases). V was trimmed by 4 bases and J by 0 bases, leaving 9 bases between them. This CDR3 is built from 14 residues. Germline CDR1 and CDR2: SGHAT and FQNNGV. The CDR3 nucleotides are TGTGCCAGCAGCTGGGGGGAGCTGAACACTGAAGCTTTCTTT. This sequence encodes CASSWGELNTEAFF.

This clonotype was recorded at least ten times. The V gene is TRBV3-1, the J gene TRBJ2-7; 7 bases match TRBD2. Germline V gene sequence: CDR1 LGHDT, CDR2 YNNKEL (reference sequence). The trim removed 5 bases at V and 3 bases at J, leaving 4 bases unmatched. The CDR3 is made up of 13 amino acids. CDR3 bases: TGTGCCAGCAGCGGAACGGGGGGCTACGAGCAGTACTTC. The encoded protein is CASSGTGGYEQYF.

This clonotype was seen repeatedly, ten times or more. CDR3 bases: TGTGCCAGCCGCAGGGGAGGGGGGGTGACTGAAGCTTTCTTT. Amino acids: CASRRGGGVTEAFF. This sequence joins TRBV6-1 and TRBJ1-1, with a possible D match to TRBD1 (6 bases). The CDR3 extends over 14 amino acids. V was pared by 8 bases and J by 5 bases, with 18 bases between. Germline V gene lookup returns CDR1 MNHNS and CDR2 SASEGT.

This clonotype was observed many times. The DNA of the CDR3 is TGTGCCAGCAGTTTTGGGTCCGCAAATACCGACGAGCAGTACTTC. It translates to CASSFGSANTDEQYF. The chain joins TRBV28 to TRBJ2-7; no firm D call. This CDR3 comprises 15 residues. V was clipped by 3 bases and J by 5 bases, with 17 bases between them. The germline V gene encodes CDR1 MDHEN and CDR2 SYDVKM.

This clonotype came up once. The chain has TRBV27 and TRBJ2-7; D is unresolved. The CDR3 loop spans 14 amino acids. Germline V gene sequence: CDR1 MNHEY, CDR2 SMNVEV (reference sequence). Between the trimmed V and J ends, which lost 5 bases and 2 bases, there was a span of 13 bases. This chain's CDR3 is CASSLRRSTYEQYF. In nucleotides, the CDR3 is TGTGCCAGCAGTCTACGTCGTAGCACCTACGAGCAGTACTTC.

This clonotype was seen many times. The junction and the germline gene differ at one end; a read error may be behind it. This chain uses TRBV7-4 with TRBJ2-1, with TRBD2 identical over 10 bases. CDR1 SGHVT and CDR2 SQSDAQ come from the germline V gene. The CDR3 runs to 15 residues. The CDR3 DNA is TGTGTCAGCAGCTTAGCGCTAGCGGGAGTCGATGAGCAGTTCTTC. Translated: CVSSLALAGVDEQFF.